These T cell receptor beta chains were read from a single sample in a study of human T cells and chemical hapten exposure. TCRdb reprocessed the RACE reads via MiXCR and lists one record per CDR3 protein. This sample yields under 300,000 distinct CDR3 sequences, of which about 7.7% are seen a single time; 1.2% belongs to the top ten. This sample comprised whole blood, obtained in connection with sensitization to the hapten diphenylcyclopropenone (DPC). These receptors were collected from a man aged 18-30 years with alopecia areata. Some clones in this sample may be carry-over from other donors' samples. The CDR3 runs from the conserved cysteine through the conserved F or W. The D gene is left open where the match is weak. Clone size, where shown, is once, few, many, or a class for clones that have expanded.

V gene	CDR3 length	J gene	D gene	clone size	CDR3 protein	CDR3 DNA
TRBV5-1	19	TRBJ1-6	TRBD1	NA	CASSLVPRGTSSYNSPLHF	TGCGCCAGCAGCTTGGTACCCAGGGGGACGAGCTCCTATAATTCACCCCTCCACTTT
TRBV20-1	13	TRBJ2-7	NA	NA	CSATRTSRDEQYF	TGCAGTGCTACTAGGACGAGTAGAGACGAGCAGTACTTC
TRBV4-2	17	TRBJ1-2	NA	few	CASSHLLIEQTNYGYTF	TGTGCCAGCAGCCACCTCCTGATCGAACAGACCAACTATGGCTACACCTTC
TRBV7-6	14	TRBJ1-1	TRBD1	NA	CASSRGQGLTEAFF	TGTGCCAGCAGCCGCGGACAGGGTCTGACTGAAGCTTTCTTT
TRBV3-1	12	TRBJ2-7	TRBD1	few	CASSLWTGEQYF	TGTGCCAGCAGCCTTTGGACAGGCGAGCAGTACTTC
TRBV28	14	TRBJ2-7	TRBD1	NA	CASSLTTGGNEQYF	TGTGCCAGCAGTTTAACGACAGGGGGGAACGAGCAGTACTTC
TRBV11-2	15	TRBJ1-6	NA	NA	CASSEQGRTHSPLHF	TGTGCCAGCAGCGAACAGGGTAGGACCCATTCACCCCTCCACTTT
TRBV11-2	14	TRBJ2-3	NA	NA	CASSLRAGADTQYF	TGTGCCAGCAGCTTGCGGGCAGGGGCAGATACGCAGTATTTT
TRBV6-5	14	TRBJ1-1	NA	few	CASSYSKFGVEAFF	TGTGCCAGCAGTTACTCGAAGTTCGGGGTAGAAGCTTTCTTT
TRBV20-1	18	TRBJ2-2	NA	few	CSARWRGSGIEDTGELFF	TGCAGTGCTAGATGGCGAGGCTCGGGGATTGAGGACACCGGGGAGCTGTTTTTT
TRBV6-5	16	TRBJ1-4	TRBD1	few	CASSYKTGVWREKLFF	TGTGCCAGCAGTTACAAAACAGGGGTGTGGCGAGAAAAACTGTTTTTT
TRBV7-9	15	TRBJ1-5	TRBD1	many	CASSSDRERGQPQHF	TGTGCCAGCAGCTCCGACAGGGAGAGAGGACAGCCCCAGCATTTT
TRBV7-9	13	TRBJ1-1	NA	few	CASRSKEENEAFF	TGTGCCAGCAGAAGTAAGGAGGAGAATGAAGCTTTCTTT
TRBV19	14	TRBJ2-2	TRBD1	many	CASNRGSDTGELFF	TGTGCCAGCAACAGGGGGTCCGACACCGGGGAGCTGTTTTTT
TRBV29-1	13	TRBJ2-6	NA	many	CSVERSGANVLTF	TGCAGCGTTGAACGCTCTGGGGCCAACGTCCTGACTTTC
TRBV4-3	12	TRBJ2-2	NA	many	CASRENSGELFF	TGCGCCAGCAGGGAGAATAGCGGGGAGCTGTTTTTT
TRBV9	13	TRBJ1-4	TRBD1	many	CASSSSLRGKLFF	TGTGCCAGCAGCTCGAGCCTCAGGGGGAAACTGTTTTTT
TRBV13	12	TRBJ2-1	TRBD2	NA	CASSPGDSGALF	TGTGCCAGCAGCCCCGGAGATAGCGGGGCTCTCTTC
TRBV6-6	12	TRBJ2-1	NA	NA	CATSQTGAEQFF	TGTGCCACATCACAAACCGGGGCCGAGCAGTTCTTC
TRBV12-3/TRBV12-4	16	TRBJ1-5	TRBD1	many	CASSLFWTGSNQPQHF	TGTGCCAGCAGCCTCTTTTGGACAGGGAGCAATCAGCCCCAGCATTTT
TRBV7-9	16	TRBJ1-2	NA	NA	CASSFRKPAANYGYTF	TGTGCCAGCAGCTTCAGGAAGCCCGCTGCTAACTATGGCTACACCTTC
TRBV20-1	14	TRBJ2-1	NA	few	CSASVLVGSYEQFF	TGCAGTGCTAGCGTGTTAGTGGGGTCATATGAGCAGTTCTTC
TRBV4-2	17	TRBJ2-5	NA	NA	CASSQEGTWGTQETQYF	TGTGCCAGCAGCCAAGAAGGGACTTGGGGGACCCAAGAGACCCAGTACTTC
TRBV4-3	15	TRBJ1-4	NA	many	CASSQEWGGGEKLFF	TGCGCCAGCAGCCAGGAGTGGGGGGGCGGTGAAAAACTGTTTTTT
TRBV4-3	17	TRBJ2-6	NA	NA	CASSQWGRFSGANVLTF	TGCGCCAGCAGCCAATGGGGACGGTTCTCTGGGGCCAACGTCCTGACTTTC
TRBV7-2	15	TRBJ1-4	TRBD1	NA	CASSLPGQGYEKLFF	TGTGCCAGCAGCTTGCCGGGACAGGGATATGAAAAACTGTTTTTT
TRBV12-3/TRBV12-4	16	TRBJ2-2	NA	many	CASSSPGGRNTGELFF	TGTGCCAGCAGCTCGCCCGGGGGGCGGAACACCGGGGAGCTGTTTTTT
TRBV24-1	13	TRBJ2-1	NA	few	CATASRGNNEQFF	TGTGCCACCGCCAGTCGGGGGAACAATGAGCAGTTCTTC
TRBV27	14	TRBJ2-3	NA	few	CASSLLGLTDTQYF	TGTGCCAGCAGTTTGCTGGGGCTCACAGATACGCAGTATTTT
TRBV7-6	11	TRBJ2-5	NA	NA	CASSLEGLGYF	TGTGCCAGCAGCTTAGAGGGATTGGGGTACTTC
TRBV5-6	16	TRBJ2-5	TRBD2	NA	CASSYPGTSVKETQYF	TGTGCCAGCAGCTATCCCGGGACTAGCGTTAAAGAGACCCAGTACTTC
TRBV3-1	15	TRBJ2-3	NA	few	CASSQHRWGTDTQYF	TGTGCCAGCAGCCAACATCGGTGGGGCACAGATACGCAGTATTTT
TRBV5-1	13	TRBJ1-4	NA	NA	CASSRDPQEKLFF	TGCGCCAGCAGCCGGGACCCTCAGGAAAAACTGTTTTTT
TRBV6-2/TRBV6-3	16	TRBJ1-5	NA	NA	CASSYPDWDSNQPQHF	TGTGCCAGCAGTTACCCCGACTGGGATAGCAATCAGCCCCAGCATTTT
TRBV7-9	16	TRBJ2-1	TRBD2	many	CASSASGGEKGNEQFF	TGTGCCAGCAGCGCCAGCGGGGGGGAGAAGGGCAATGAGCAGTTCTTC
TRBV10-3	18	TRBJ2-3	TRBD1	few	CAISESGTGQVRTDTQYF	TGTGCCATCAGTGAGTCGGGGACGGGACAGGTTCGCACAGATACGCAGTATTTT
TRBV12-3/TRBV12-4	19	TRBJ1-2	NA	few	CASSTRGLWVAWFNYGYTF	TGTGCCAGCAGTACAAGGGGTCTCTGGGTCGCTTGGTTTAACTATGGCTACACCTTC
TRBV25-1	12	TRBJ1-1	NA	few	CASSESRLKAFF	TGTGCCAGCAGTGAATCCCGGTTGAAAGCTTTCTTT
TRBV20-1	15	TRBJ1-2	NA	few	CSARDPGGAGYGYTF	TGCAGTGCTAGAGATCCGGGAGGGGCAGGCTATGGCTACACCTTC
TRBV4-1	15	TRBJ2-5	NA	few	CASSQVSGPQETQYF	TGCGCCAGCAGCCAAGTCTCAGGGCCTCAAGAGACCCAGTACTTC
TRBV11-2	15	TRBJ1-2	NA	NA	CASSTLREKLYGYTF	TGTGCCAGCAGCACTCTGCGGGAGAAACTTTATGGCTACACCTTC
TRBV5-6	18	TRBJ2-1	TRBD2	few	CASSLGTSSGGSYNEQFF	TGTGCCAGCAGCCTTGGTACCTCTAGCGGGGGAAGTTACAATGAGCAGTTCTTC
TRBV28	18	TRBJ2-7	NA	many	CASSPTTFSGGPYYEQYF	TGTGCCAGCAGCCCTACCACGTTCTCCGGGGGGCCTTACTACGAGCAGTACTTC